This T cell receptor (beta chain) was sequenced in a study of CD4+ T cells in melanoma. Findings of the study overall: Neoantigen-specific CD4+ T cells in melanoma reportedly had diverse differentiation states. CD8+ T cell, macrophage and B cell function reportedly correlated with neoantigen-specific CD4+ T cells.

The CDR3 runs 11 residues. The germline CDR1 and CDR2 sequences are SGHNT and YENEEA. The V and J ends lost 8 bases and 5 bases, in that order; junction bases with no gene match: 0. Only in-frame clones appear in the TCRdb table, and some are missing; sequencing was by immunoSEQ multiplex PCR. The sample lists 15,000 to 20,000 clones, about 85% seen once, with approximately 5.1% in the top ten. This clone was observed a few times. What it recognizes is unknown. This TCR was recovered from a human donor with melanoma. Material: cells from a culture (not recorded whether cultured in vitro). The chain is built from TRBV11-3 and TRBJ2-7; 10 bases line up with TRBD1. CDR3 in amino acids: CASGTGDEQYF. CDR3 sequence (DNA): TGTGCCAGCGGGACAGGGGACGAGCAGTACTTC.